These 16 T cell receptor beta chains originate from one sample sequenced in a study of control samples from healthy donors and cancer patients. Generated by immunoSEQ multiplex PCR, the TCRdb table keeps only in-frame clones and is missing some. The table includes nearly 200,000 clones, roughly nine tenths detected once. The sequencing input was blood. The receptor source for this set is a man younger than 45 in good health.

The chain carries TRBV7-2 and TRBJ2-3; 12 nucleotides align to TRBD2. CDR3 length: 16 residues. V gave up 2 bases and J gave up 5 bases; unmatched junction bases: 5. Germline CDR1 reads SGHTA; CDR2 reads FQGNSA. This CDR3 reads CASSLLAGGGGDTQYF. In nucleotides, the CDR3 is TGTGCCAGCAGCTTACTAGCGGGGGGGGGCGGAGATACGCAGTATTTT.

The J gene is TRBJ2-1, the V gene TRBV14; the match to TRBD2 covers 7 bases. Germline V gene data show CDR1 as SGHDN and CDR2 as FVKESK. V lost 1 base to trimming and J lost 0 bases; unmatched junction nucleotides: 3. The CDR3 is 16 amino acids. As DNA, the CDR3 is TGTGCCAGCAGCCAAGGTCGGGGGGACTCCTACAATGAGCAGTTCTTC. This codes for CASSQGRGDSYNEQFF.

CDR3 sequence: CSVRAPQGEGEQYF. The CDR3, as DNA: TGCAGCGTTCGGGCGCCACAGGGGGAAGGCGAGCAGTACTTC. The chain employs TRBV29-1 and TRBJ2-7; TRBD1 aligns across 8 bases. Germline assignment: CDR1 SQVTM and CDR2 ANQGSEA. J gave up 6 bases and V 5 bases, and 12 bases lay outside the gene matches. The CDR3 covers 14 residues.

The rearrangement links TRBV27 to TRBJ1-5, with TRBD1 matching over 8 bases. Germline V lookup: CDR1 MNHEY, CDR2 SMNVEV (reference sequence). V lost 5 bases, J lost 5 bases, and 5 bases stayed unmatched. This CDR3 comprises 14 residues. The CDR3 reads CASSRRQGHQPQHF. The CDR3 region has the DNA TGTGCCAGCAGTCGCCGACAGGGGCATCAGCCCCAGCATTTT.

The CDR3 bases are TGTGCCAGAACCCCGAGGGGAGGTATCAATCAGCCCCAGCATTTT. Translation: CARTPRGGINQPQHF. This chain uses TRBV5-3 with TRBJ1-5, with TRBD1 as a possible D gene (5 bases). TRBV5-3 is designated an ORF whose function remains uncertain. Trimming cost V 6 bases and J 3 bases, with 16 bases left between them. CDR3 length equals 15 residues.

The rearrangement uses TRBV3-1 (or the pseudogene TRBV3-2) and TRBJ2-7; D ambiguous. CDR1 LGHDT and CDR2 YNNKEL come from the germline V gene (reference sequence). The CDR3 is made up of 13 amino acids. Trimming removed 4 bases at V and 2 bases at J, with 9 bases between. CDR3 DNA sequence: TGTGCCAGCAGCCTAAAGTCAACCTACGAGCAGTACTTC. Translation gives CASSLKSTYEQYF.

The V call is TRBV6-5, the J call TRBJ1-5; no definite D call. This CDR3 is 16 amino acids long. Looked up from germline, CDR1 is MNHEY and CDR2 is SVGAGI. The germline V and J ends were trimmed by 0 bases and 2 bases, with 11 bases remaining between them. CDR3 in DNA: TGTGCCAGCAGTTACTCGATGAAGGGCGGCAATCAGCCCCAGCATTTT. Protein sequence: CASSYSMKGGNQPQHF.

The J gene is TRBJ2-7, the V gene TRBV2; D possibly corresponds to TRBD1 (5 bases). The CDR3 runs to 13 residues. Between the trimmed V and J ends, which lost 4 bases and 3 bases, there was a span of 10 bases. The germline gives CDR1 SNHLY, CDR2 FYNNEI. Written as DNA, the CDR3 is TGTGCCAGCAGTGTAAAGGGGATCTACGAGCAGTACTTC. This gives the protein CASSVKGIYEQYF.

A single count supports this clone. This sequence joins TRBV12-3 or TRBV12-4 and TRBJ2-2; D possibly corresponds to TRBD1 (5 bases). The CDR3 has 13 residues. The V end lost 6 bases, the J end lost 5 bases, and 10 bases lay between the germline ends. The CDR3: CASSRGQTGELFF. For the CDR3, the DNA is TGTGCCAGCAGCCGAGGACAAACCGGGGAGCTGTTTTTT.

The V call is TRBV24-1, the J call TRBJ2-2, with a possible D match to TRBD1 (6 bases). V lost 4 bases and J 6 bases, leaving 11 bases between the germline ends. CDR3 length: 14 amino acids. CDR1 KGHDR and CDR2 SFDVKD come from the germline V gene. The CDR3 region is CATSERRGPGELFF. The CDR3 DNA follows: TGTGCCACCAGTGAGCGCAGGGGCCCCGGGGAGCTGTTTTTT.

This chain uses TRBV25-1 with TRBJ1-6; 8 bases align to TRBD1. The CDR3 runs to 16 residues. J gave up 7 bases and V 4 bases, and 9 bases lay outside the gene matches. Germline lookup yields CDR1 MGHDK and CDR2 SYGVNS. CDR3 sequence (DNA): TGTGCCAGCAGTGGGGACAGGCCCTTGGGGAATTCACCCCTCCACTTT. Translated, it gives CASSGDRPLGNSPLHF.

The V call is TRBV27, the J call TRBJ2-1, with 8 bases matching TRBD1. The CDR3 loop spans 13 amino acids. Germline CDR1 is MNHEY and CDR2 is SMNVEV (reference sequence). The J segment lost 9 bases and the V segment lost 5 bases, leaving 6 bases of the junction unmatched. The CDR3 here is CASSRYRGAEQFF. In nucleotides, the CDR3 is TGTGCCAGCAGTCGCTACAGGGGGGCTGAGCAGTTCTTC.

This clone was detected only once. V is TRBV5-6 and J is TRBJ1-5; D gene unclear. Trimming pared 2 bases from V and 0 bases from J, leaving 6 bases between. The CDR3 has 14 residues. Germline V gives CDR1 SGHDT, CDR2 YYEEEE. CDR3 in DNA: TGTGCCAGCAGCTTCCGATTTAGCAATCAGCCCCAGCATTTT. Translation gives CASSFRFSNQPQHF.

This chain links TRBV18 with TRBJ1-1; possibly TRBD1 for D (6 bases). The CDR3 extends over 16 amino acids. Trimming left V 6 bases short and J 3 bases short, with 20 bases between. Germline V gene data show CDR1 as KGHSH and CDR2 as LQKENI. The CDR3 DNA reads TGTGCCAGCTCGAAATCCTACGGGGGGCGAGACACTGAAGCTTTCTTT. It yields the protein CASSKSYGGRDTEAFF.

This sequence joins TRBV11-2 and TRBJ2-1; 7 positions agree with TRBD2. The germline V gene encodes CDR1 SGHAT and CDR2 FQNNGV. The CDR3 is made up of 11 amino acids. J lost 12 bases, V lost 5 bases, and 4 bases had no gene match. CDR3 sequence reads: CASSGGVVQFF. The CDR3 bases are TGTGCCAGCAGCGGGGGGGTGGTGCAGTTCTTC.

For the CDR3, the DNA is TGTGCCAGCTCATTACAGGGCTGGAAAAACAATGAGCAGTTCTTC. Its translation: CASSLQGWKNNEQFF. This chain connects TRBV18 to TRBJ2-1; perhaps TRBD1 as D (6 bases). V was shortened by 5 bases and J by 5 bases, with 16 bases between the two germline ends. The CDR3 sequence is 15 residues long. Germline V gene lookup returns CDR1 KGHSH and CDR2 LQKENI.